Listed below are T cell receptor beta chains from one sample, sequenced in a study of cytomegalovirus exposure and HLA in healthy donors. Here immunoSEQ multiplex PCR was the method, and the copy in TCRdb shows in-frame clones only, minus some. Of 200,000 or so clones in the sample, about 88% were seen once. Input material: PBMCs. The receptors here all came from a girl less than two years old in good health and CMV-seronegative. Each CDR3 is given with its conserved first and last residue. Each record gives: V gene, J gene, CDR3 protein.

>TRBV25-1|TRBJ2-3
CASSYTGTVITDTQYF
>TRBV4-1|TRBJ2-1
CASSQDGTSGNNEQFF
>TRBV11-1|TRBJ2-5
CASSPDRQETQYF
>TRBV19|TRBJ2-3
CASTPRLGRPGTDTQYF
>TRBV4-1|TRBJ2-7
CASSLPGLAGGGEQYF
>TRBV9|TRBJ1-3
CASSKGQGAGGNTIYF
>TRBV30|TRBJ1-6
CAWRMTGFSSPLHF
>TRBV30|TRBJ2-1
CAWGLAGEQFF
>TRBV11-3|TRBJ2-7
CASSRGAGGDEQYF
>TRBV29-1|TRBJ1-3
CSVAVQGGNTIYF
>TRBV4-2|TRBJ1-2
CASSQTDGGGYTF
>TRBV5-1|TRBJ2-5
CASSLGNYRGETQYF
>TRBV5-1|TRBJ1-2
CASSSSGTNYGYTF
>TRBV28|TRBJ1-5
CASSPARQGGGYSNQPQHF
>TRBV14|TRBJ2-4
CASSQTVAASGRIGNIQYF
>TRBV5-6|TRBJ1-6
CASSLFDRAYYNSPLHF
>TRBV11-3|TRBJ1-5
CASSFRDRGEYSNQPQHF
>TRBV4-2|TRBJ2-2
CASSQDGLALTGELFF
>TRBV27|TRBJ2-1
CASSPYRSGFNEQFF
>TRBV5-1|TRBJ2-5
CASNPGQGETQYF
>TRBV2|TRBJ2-5
CASSKTGEETQYF
>TRBV6-5|TRBJ1-3
CASSLLGSSGNTIYF
>TRBV11-2|TRBJ2-6
CASSRVGGPGANVLTF
>TRBV4-1|TRBJ1-4
CASSYTGGSATNEKLFF
>TRBV7-9|TRBJ1-3
CASSEDSSGNTIYF
>TRBV7-2|TRBJ2-2
CASSLDLRRTGELFF
>TRBV6-5|TRBJ2-1
CASSALGTRNNEQFF
>TRBV4-2|TRBJ1-4
CASSQGKTVANEKLFF
>TRBV30|TRBJ2-5
CAWSVPPSGNVQETQYF
>TRBV18|TRBJ2-7
CASSPPLAHYEQYF
>TRBV7-6|TRBJ2-1
CASSLDHSYNEQFF
>TRBV6-5|TRBJ2-5
CASFRGGEETQYF
>TRBV13|TRBJ2-7
CASSPNRGQDEQYF
>TRBV11-2|TRBJ2-7
CASTNSYEQYF
>TRBV19|TRBJ2-3
CASSINQGRTDTQYF
>TRBV21-1|TRBJ2-6
CASSKTLKDRYLSGANVLTF
>TRBV15|TRBJ2-5
CATSSGQQQETQYF
>TRBV18|TRBJ2-1
CASSPLPSGVSSYNEQFF
>TRBV7-3|TRBJ2-7
CASSPSGIYEQYF
>TRBV4-2|TRBJ1-1
CASSHLGANTEAFF
>TRBV29-1|-
CSVWDTAYEQYF
>TRBV6-1|TRBJ2-1
CASSGGGSVSEQFF